One and the same sample provided the 13 T cell receptor beta chains below, sequenced in a study of spatial heterogeneity in lung cancer. TCRdb reprocessed the 5' RACE reads with MiXCR, giving one entry per CDR3 protein. This sample has 11,000 or so distinct CDR3 sequences, with around 3.9% found just once. Time point noted: sample taken at primary tumor resection. The sequenced material consisted of unsorted whole RNA from tumor, nontumor lung or frozen PBMC. The sequencing here drew on normal lung tissue next to the tumor, taken at surgery. The receptors were sampled from a male donor with early-stage non-small cell lung cancer.

This clonotype counts as medium-sized. This beta chain is a stray sequence in a library constructed for alpha chains; its clone size is not meaningful. The chain links TRBV19 to TRBJ2-2; a possible D gene is TRBD2 (6 bases). The CDR3 contains 15 residues. V lost 1 base, J lost 6 bases, and 12 bases lay in between. Germline V gene sequence: CDR1 LNHDA, CDR2 SQIVND (reference sequence). CDR3 sequence reads: CASSIGRLESGELFF. The CDR3 nucleotides are TGTGCCAGTAGTATAGGTCGACTAGAGTCCGGGGAGCTGTTTTTT.

This clonotype is deemed large. This beta chain is a stray read from a library made for alpha chains; its abundance is not meaningful. The V and J genes are TRBV7-9 and TRBJ1-1; D gene ambiguous. The ends were cut back, 6 bases at V and 1 base at J, with 9 bases in the middle. The CDR3 contains 13 residues. Germline-derived CDR1 and CDR2 are SEHNR and FQNEAQ (reference sequence). CDR3 nucleotide sequence: TGTGCCAGCAGGTTACCCGAGAACACTGAAGCTTTCTTT. Its protein is CASRLPENTEAFF.

This clonotype was counted ten times or more. Little can be read into the size of this beta chain, an off-target read in a library designed for alpha chains. V and J are TRBV12-3 or TRBV12-4 and TRBJ1-1; D might be TRBD1 (5 bases). Trimming stripped 5 bases from V and 4 bases from J, with 14 bases between. The CDR3 has 14 amino acids. The CDR3 bases are TGTGCCAGCAGTCCCCTGGCGGGGCGCACTGAAGCTTTCTTT. Its protein product is CASSPLAGRTEAFF.

In its sample, this clonotype was seen many times. Since the library was made to target alpha chains, this beta chain is a stray read and its abundance is not meaningful. This chain connects TRBV18 to TRBJ2-1; possibly TRBD1 for D (5 bases). The CDR3 has 14 residues. Trimming left V 1 base short and J 5 bases short, with 9 bases between. Germline CDR1 reads KGHSH; CDR2 reads LQKENI. The CDR3 DNA follows: TGTGCCAGCTCACCACTTTTAGGGGACAATGAGCAGTTCTTC. It translates to CASSPLLGDNEQFF.

In this sample, this clonotype turned up many times. This beta chain turned up in a library designed for alpha chains; as an off-target read, its abundance says little. The CDR3 here is CASSVVGTGGYQPQHF. The CDR3 nucleotides are TGTGCCAGCAGTGTGGTTGGGACAGGGGGTTATCAGCCCCAGCATTTT. The gene calls are TRBV6-1 and TRBJ1-5; 11 nucleotides align to TRBD1. The CDR3 is 16 amino acids. V was clipped by 4 bases and J by 5 bases; unmatched bases: 7. Germline V CDR1 and CDR2: MNHNS, SASEGT.

This clonotype has a count of ten or more. Since the library was made to target alpha chains, this beta chain is a stray read and its abundance is not meaningful. The rearrangement uses TRBV4-2 and TRBJ2-3; 8 bases align to TRBD2. CDR1 is LGHNA, CDR2 YNFKEQ, per germline. The ends lost 0 bases at V and 0 bases at J; junction bases unmatched: 2. The CDR3 has 16 amino acids. The DNA of the CDR3 is TGTGCCAGCAGCCAAGAGCGGGGGGCGAGCACAGATACGCAGTATTTT. Translated: CASSQERGASTDTQYF.

In this sample, this clonotype turned up many times. This beta chain is a stray read from a library made for alpha chains; its abundance is not meaningful. The chain is built from TRBV12-3 or TRBV12-4 and TRBJ1-5; D is ambiguous. The V end lost 6 bases, the J end lost 5 bases, and 8 bases lay between the germline ends. The CDR3 covers 12 residues. The CDR3: CASSGLYQPQHF. For the CDR3, the DNA is TGTGCCAGCAGCGGACTCTATCAGCCCCAGCATTTT.

This clonotype has a count of ten or more. Little can be read into the size of this beta chain, an off-target read in a library designed for alpha chains. J is TRBJ2-7 and V is TRBV20-1, with 11 bases aligning to TRBD2. The CDR3 consists of 15 residues. J gave up 3 bases and V 0 bases, and 4 bases lay outside the gene matches. Per germline, CDR1 DFQATT and CDR2 SNEGSKA (reference sequence). The CDR3 spells CSARDLTSGVYEQYF. The CDR3 DNA reads TGCAGTGCTAGAGACCTGACTAGCGGGGTCTACGAGCAGTACTTC.

Of note for this clonotype: This beta chain is off target for a library built for alpha chains, so its abundance means little. The gene calls are TRBV7-2 and TRBJ2-3; TRBD1 agrees at 7 bases. Per germline, CDR1 SGHTA and CDR2 FQGNSA. This CDR3 has 15 residues. The V and J ends lost 5 bases and 0 bases, in that order; junction bases with no gene match: 5. CDR3 amino acids: CASSRGQFSTDTQYF. CDR3 DNA sequence: TGTGCCAGCAGCCGGGGACAGTTTAGCACAGATACGCAGTATTTT. Using reference TRBV7-2 and TRBJ2-3 for the parts outside the CDR3, the full variable domain is GAGVSQSPSNKVTEKGKDVELRCDPISGHTALYWYRQSLGQGLEFLIYFQGNSAPDKSGLPSDRFSAERTGGSVSTLTIQRTQQEDSAVYLCASSRGQFSTDTQYFGPGTRLTVL.

This clonotype came up many times. This beta chain came through as a stray read in a library set up for alpha chains, and its size says little. The V gene is TRBV29-1, the J gene TRBJ2-7, with TRBD1 identical over 8 bases. Germline CDR1 SQVTM, CDR2 ANQGSEA. This CDR3 has 13 amino acids. The junction had 11 bases not matched to a gene; V was cut back by 6 bases and J by 7 bases. CDR3 bases: TGCAGCGTCGCCTTATTTACAGGGGGGGAGCAGTACTTC. Residues: CSVALFTGGEQYF.

This clonotype was seen ten or more times. For a library built for alpha chains, this beta chain is a stray read; little rests on its size. The chain has TRBV6-5 and TRBJ1-3; no definite D call. V lost 2 bases and J lost 0, with 20 bases in between. The CDR3 is 19 residues long. CDR1 and CDR2 from the germline V gene are MNHEY and SVGAGI. The CDR3: CASSYDSRAELYSGNTIYF. The CDR3 DNA sequence: TGTGCCAGCAGTTACGATTCCCGGGCAGAACTATACTCTGGAAACACCATATATTTT.

At least ten counts were recorded for this clonotype. Because this beta chain is a stray read in a library intended to capture alpha chains, its abundance should not be given much weight. The V call is TRBV28, the J call TRBJ2-7; D not certain. V gave up 5 bases and J gave up 6 bases, with 11 bases separating them. Germline CDR1 MDHEN, CDR2 SYDVKM. The CDR3 runs to 12 residues. The DNA for the CDR3 is TGTGCCAGCAGTGAAGGTCCCTCCGAGCAGTACTTC. It is translated as CASSEGPSEQYF.

This clonotype is labeled medium-sized. Little can be read into the size of this beta chain, an off-target read in a library designed for alpha chains. The gene calls are TRBV7-2 and TRBJ1-2, with 8 positions matching TRBD1. V lost 2 bases, J lost 6 bases, and 8 bases stayed unmatched. Per germline, CDR1 SGHTA and CDR2 FQGNSA. There are 15 residues in the CDR3. CDR3: CASSLTSGQGNGYTF. CDR3 coding DNA: TGTGCCAGCAGCTTAACATCCGGACAGGGCAATGGCTACACCTTC.